This T cell receptor beta chain was retrieved from a study of shared clonotypes between healthy human individuals. Regarding the study as a whole: Shared clonotypes across all four donors exceeded non-shared ones in generation probability.

Only in-frame clones appear in the TCRdb table, and some are missing; sequencing was by immunoSEQ multiplex PCR. The table shows 650,000 to 800,000 clones, with roughly 72% occurring only once. There are 15 residues in the CDR3. Germline CDR1 reads SGHVS; CDR2 reads FNYEAQ. V was pared by 6 bases and J by 2 bases, with 15 bases between. Naive CD45RA+ and memory CD45RA-negative subsets were split from CD4+ cells. This clone came up a few times. Its target is not known. This sequence originates from a woman aged 30 to 39 in good health. The chain uses TRBV7-6 and TRBJ2-3; a possible D gene is TRBD1 (6 bases). The sequenced sample was memory CD4+ T cells sorted from blood. The subset: CD45RA-negative fraction. For the CDR3, the DNA is TGTGCCAGCAGGCCTCGGACAGTAAACACAGATACGCAGTATTTT. It codes for CASRPRTVNTDTQYF.